The rows below give T cell receptor beta chains drawn from one sample of a study of blood T cell repertoires in COVID-19. Clones were read by immunoSEQ multiplex PCR, and TCRdb kept only the in-frame ones, dropping some. The sample consists of under 450,000 clones, about 90% of them appearing once. Sample: PBMCs or T cells enriched from blood (not recorded which). These receptors were taken from a man aged 25 to 40 who had recovered from COVID-19. Each CDR3 is given with its conserved first and last residue. A D gene is named only where the DNA matches it firmly. Rows may omit the clone size; those that give it use once, few, many or a size class.

CDR3: CASSLDRRQGVSYNEQFF
DNA: TGTGCCAGCAGCTTAGATCGGAGACAGGGTGTCTCCTACAATGAGCAGTTCTTC
size: .
J: TRBJ2-1
D: TRBD1
V: TRBV11-2
length: 18

CDR3: CATQDFHGYTF
DNA: TGTGCCACTCAGGACTTTCATGGCTACACCTTC
size: .
J: TRBJ1-2
D: .
V: TRBV19
length: 11

CDR3: CASSKLAVREGEQFF
DNA: TGTGCCAGTAGTAAATTGGCGGTAAGGGAGGGTGAGCAGTTCTTC
size: .
J: TRBJ2-1
D: TRBD2
V: TRBV19
length: 15

CDR3: CASSLTAVQPQHF
DNA: TGTGCCAGCAGCCTAACAGCAGTTCAGCCCCAGCATTTT
size: .
J: TRBJ1-5
D: .
V: TRBV11-2
length: 13

CDR3: CASSLLARISPLHF
DNA: TGTGCCAGCAGCTTGCTGGCCAGGATTTCACCCCTCCACTTT
size: .
J: TRBJ1-6
D: .
V: TRBV5-5
length: 14

CDR3: CASSLITGGIEKLFF
DNA: TGCGCCAGCAGCCTTATAACAGGGGGGATTGAAAAACTGTTTTTT
size: .
J: TRBJ1-4
D: TRBD1
V: TRBV4-1
length: 15

CDR3: CASSLTGGTGELFF
DNA: TGTGCCAGCAGCTTGACAGGGGGGACCGGGGAGCTGTTTTTT
size: .
J: TRBJ2-2
D: TRBD1
V: TRBV11-2
length: 14

CDR3: CASSQSVNEAFF
DNA: TGTGCCAGCTCACAGTCGGTGAATGAAGCTTTCTTT
size: few
J: TRBJ1-1
D: .
V: TRBV18
length: 12

CDR3: CASSPPLEFPSFRYGYTF
DNA: TGTGCCAGCTCACCTCCGTTGGAGTTCCCGAGCTTTAGGTATGGCTACACCTTC
size: .
J: TRBJ1-2
D: .
V: TRBV18
length: 18

CDR3: CASSVEGTQGNTIYF
DNA: TGTGCCAGCAGCGTAGAGGGGACACAGGGAAACACCATATATTTT
size: .
J: TRBJ1-3
D: .
V: TRBV9
length: 15